One sample yielded the 6 T cell receptor beta chains listed below, sequenced in a study of shared clonotypes between healthy human individuals. The assay was immunoSEQ multiplex PCR, and TCRdb's table has in-frame clones only and misses some. The profile shows around 1.6 million clones, 98% of them singletons. Material: naive CD4+ T cells sorted from blood. Subset here: CD45RA+ positively selected. The receptors stem from a man younger than 45 in good health.

The chain couples TRBV28 to TRBJ1-5; D is unresolved. The CDR3 is 13 residues long. Per germline, CDR1 MDHEN and CDR2 SYDVKM. Deletions cut 9 bases from V and 6 bases from J, with 15 bases between. This chain's CDR3 is CASDASISQPQHF. The CDR3 DNA is TGTGCCAGTGATGCCTCAATTAGTCAGCCCCAGCATTTT.

This chain joins TRBV9 and TRBJ2-2; 13 bases align to TRBD2. The CDR3 consists of 20 residues. The germline CDR1 and CDR2 sequences are SGDLS and YYNGEE. The trim removed 4 bases at V and 2 bases at J, leaving 14 bases unmatched. The CDR3 nucleotides are TGTGCCAGCAGCAAAACGACTAGCGGGAGGTTTCCCTTTAACACCGGGGAGCTGTTTTTT. Translation gives CASSKTTSGRFPFNTGELFF.

The rearrangement uses TRBV28 and TRBJ2-1, with 9 bases aligning to TRBD2. Trimming cost V 8 bases and J 1 base; bases outside gene matches: 6. Germline-derived CDR1 and CDR2 are MDHEN and SYDVKM. This CDR3 contains 15 residues. CDR3: CASRNSGRSYNEQFF. DNA for the CDR3: TGTGCCAGCCGAAATAGCGGGAGATCCTACAATGAGCAGTTCTTC.

The gene calls are TRBV5-6 and TRBJ2-2; 7 nucleotides match TRBD1. Losses at the gene ends were 3 bases for V and 5 bases for J; bases not matched to a gene: 7. Germline values: CDR1 SGHDT, CDR2 YYEEEE. This CDR3 has 15 residues. The CDR3, as DNA: TGTGCCAGCAGCTCCCCCGGGACAGCTACCGGGGAGCTGTTTTTT. Translating it yields CASSSPGTATGELFF.

The V and J genes are TRBV9 and TRBJ2-2; D might be TRBD1 (6 bases). The V end lost 0 bases, the J end lost 5 bases, and 11 bases lay between the germline ends. The CDR3 runs 15 residues. CDR1 SGDLS and CDR2 YYNGEE come from the germline V gene. The CDR3 here is CASSVVATGTGELFF. For the CDR3, the DNA is TGTGCCAGCAGCGTAGTGGCAACAGGGACCGGGGAGCTGTTTTTT. The full variable domain, with the rest looked up from reference TRBV9 and TRBJ2-2, is DSGVTQTPKHLITATGQRVTLRCSPRSGDLSVYWYQQSLDQGLQFLIQYYNGEERAKGNILERFSAQQFPDLHSELNLSSLELGDSALYFCASSVVATGTGELFFGEGSRLTVL.

The CDR3 spells CASSVESGGSLNEQFF. In DNA, the CDR3 is TGTGCCAGCAGCGTAGAATCGGGAGGCTCTCTCAATGAGCAGTTCTTC. This chain joins TRBV9 and TRBJ2-1, with 7 bases aligning to TRBD2. The V gene's germline CDR1 is SGDLS and CDR2 YYNGEE. V was pared by 0 bases and J by 6 bases, with 9 bases of the junction left unmatched. This CDR3 comprises 16 residues. Based on the CDR3 plus reference TRBV9 and TRBJ2-1, the full variable domain is DSGVTQTPKHLITATGQRVTLRCSPRSGDLSVYWYQQSLDQGLQFLIQYYNGEERAKGNILERFSAQQFPDLHSELNLSSLELGDSALYFCASSVESGGSLNEQFFGPGTRLTVL.